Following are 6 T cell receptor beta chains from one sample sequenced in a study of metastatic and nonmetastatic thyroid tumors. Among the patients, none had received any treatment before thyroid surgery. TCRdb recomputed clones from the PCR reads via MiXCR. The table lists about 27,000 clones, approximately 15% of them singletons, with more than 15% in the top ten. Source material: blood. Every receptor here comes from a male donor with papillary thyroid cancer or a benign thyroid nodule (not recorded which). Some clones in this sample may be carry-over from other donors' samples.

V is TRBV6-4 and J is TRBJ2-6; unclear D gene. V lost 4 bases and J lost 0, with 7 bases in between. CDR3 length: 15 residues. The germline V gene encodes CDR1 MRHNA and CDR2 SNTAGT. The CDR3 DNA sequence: TGTGCCAGCAGTGGGGGTAGCTCTGGGGCCAACGTCCTGACTTTC. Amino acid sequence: CASSGGSSGANVLTF.

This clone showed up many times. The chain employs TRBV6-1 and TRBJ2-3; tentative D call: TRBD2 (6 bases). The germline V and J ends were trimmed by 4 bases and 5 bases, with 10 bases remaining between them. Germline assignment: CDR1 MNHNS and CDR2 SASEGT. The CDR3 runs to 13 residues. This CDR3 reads CASSGVGGDTQYF. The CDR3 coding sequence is TGTGCCAGCAGTGGGGTGGGAGGAGATACGCAGTATTTT.

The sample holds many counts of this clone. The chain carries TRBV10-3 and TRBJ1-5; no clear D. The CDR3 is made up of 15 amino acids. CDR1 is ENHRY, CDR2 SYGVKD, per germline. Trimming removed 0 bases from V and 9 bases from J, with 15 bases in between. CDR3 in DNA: TGTGCCATCAGTGAGTCTCAAACGACCAGATGGCCCCAGCATTTT. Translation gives CAISESQTTRWPQHF.

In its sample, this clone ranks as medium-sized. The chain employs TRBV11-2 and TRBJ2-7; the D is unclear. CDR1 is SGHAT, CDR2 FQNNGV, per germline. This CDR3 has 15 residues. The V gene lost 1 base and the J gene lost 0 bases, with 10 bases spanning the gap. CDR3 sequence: CASSLGPTTSYEQYF. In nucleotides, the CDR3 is TGTGCCAGCAGCTTAGGACCTACGACCTCCTACGAGCAGTACTTC. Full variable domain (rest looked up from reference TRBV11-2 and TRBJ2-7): EAGVAQSPRYKIIEKRQSVAFWCNPISGHATLYWYQQILGQGPKLLIQFQNNGVVDDSQLPKDRFSAERLKGVDSTLKIQPAKLEDSAVYLCASSLGPTTSYEQYFGPGTRLTVT.

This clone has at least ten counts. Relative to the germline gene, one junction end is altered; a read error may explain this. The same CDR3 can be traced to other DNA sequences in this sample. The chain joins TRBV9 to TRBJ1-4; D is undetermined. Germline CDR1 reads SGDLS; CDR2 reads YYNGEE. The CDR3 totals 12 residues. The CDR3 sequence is CASRGFEEKLFF. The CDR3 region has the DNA TGTGCCAGCAGGGGTTTCGAGGAAAAGCTGTTTTTT.

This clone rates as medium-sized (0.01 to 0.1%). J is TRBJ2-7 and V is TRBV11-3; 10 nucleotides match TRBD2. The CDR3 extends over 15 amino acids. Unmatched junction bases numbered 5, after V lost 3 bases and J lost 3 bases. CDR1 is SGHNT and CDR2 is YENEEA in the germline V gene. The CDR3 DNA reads TGTGCCAGCAGCTTGGCAGCGGGAGGGATCTACGAGCAGTACTTC. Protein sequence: CASSLAAGGIYEQYF.